This T cell receptor (beta chain) originates from a study of shared clonotypes between healthy human individuals. The naive CD8 population came from CD45RO-negative cells selected for CCR7, without terminally differentiated effector memory CD45RA+ cells. HIV-negative, healthy adults without recent acute infections or vaccinations were the donors. Findings and limits, study-wide: Sharing of clonotypes among donors was expected to vary with sequencing depth. Clonotypes shared by all four sorted-subset donors had higher generation probabilities than non-shared clonotypes.

Germline V lookup: CDR1 MNHNY, CDR2 SVGAGI (reference sequence). V shed 5 bases, J shed 13 bases, and the junction held 3 bases outside the gene matches. This CDR3 comprises 11 residues. Concerning this clone: Antigen: not known.

Methods used by the authors: ImmunoSEQ output lacked quality scores and full-length reads, limiting matched filtering. Sequencing used immunoSEQ multiplex PCR; TCRdb keeps in-frame clones, though not all of them. That table supplies the V and J calls and clone size; D and trimming were determined from the DNA. This sample has hundreds of thousands of clones, with about 95% found just once. The receptor comes from a woman aged 30 to 39 in good health. The gene calls are TRBV6-6 and TRBJ2-2, with 8 bases matching TRBD1. Specimen: naive CD8+ T cells sorted from blood. CDR3 DNA sequence: TGTGCCAGCAGTACCGGGACAGGGCTGTTTTTT. Protein: CASSTGTGLFF.